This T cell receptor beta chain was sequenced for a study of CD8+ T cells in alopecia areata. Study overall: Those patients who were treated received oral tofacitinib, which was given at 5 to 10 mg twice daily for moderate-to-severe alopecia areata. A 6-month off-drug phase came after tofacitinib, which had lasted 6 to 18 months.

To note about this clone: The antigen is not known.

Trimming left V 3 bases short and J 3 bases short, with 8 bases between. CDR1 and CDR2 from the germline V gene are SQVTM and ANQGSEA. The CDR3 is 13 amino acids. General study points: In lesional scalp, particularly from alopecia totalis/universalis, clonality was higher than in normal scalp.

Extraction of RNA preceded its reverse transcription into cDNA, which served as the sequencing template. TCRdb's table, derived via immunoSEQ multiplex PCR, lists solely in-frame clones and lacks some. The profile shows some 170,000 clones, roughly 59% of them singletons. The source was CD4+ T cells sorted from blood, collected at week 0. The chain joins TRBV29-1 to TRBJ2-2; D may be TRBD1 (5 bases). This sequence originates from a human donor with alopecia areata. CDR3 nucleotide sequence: TGCAGCGTTGACAGGGCTCACACCGGGGAGCTGTTTTTT. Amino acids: CSVDRAHTGELFF.